The 31 T cell receptor beta chains presented below share a single source sample, sequenced in a study of shared clonotypes between healthy human individuals. Repertoires were generated with immunoSEQ multiplex PCR, while TCRdb's copy carries only in-frame clones and drops some. This repertoire shows about 690,000 clones, about 92% found once; its top ten account for around a third. Sequenced: memory CD8+ T cells from PBMCs. The subset: CD45RO+ cells pooled with CCR7-negative TemRA cells. Receptors were obtained from a young man in good health. Some clones in this sample may be carry-over from other donors' samples.

The chain combines TRBV9 with TRBJ1-2; D is perhaps TRBD1 (6 bases). The CDR3 runs 12 residues. Deletions cut 6 bases from V and 8 bases from J, with 14 bases between. Germline CDR1 is SGDLS and CDR2 is YYNGEE. Here the CDR3 reads CASTGGLSGYTF. CDR3 nucleotide sequence: TGTGCCAGCACCGGGGGGCTGAGCGGCTACACCTTC.

This chain links TRBV27 with TRBJ2-4, with 9 nucleotides matching TRBD1. The CDR3 is 14 residues long. Per germline, CDR1 MNHEY and CDR2 SMNVEV (reference sequence). Germline trimming cut 0 bases from V and 6 bases from J; bases unmatched to any gene: 0. CDR3 amino acids: CASSLSTGGNIQYF. The CDR3 DNA is TGTGCCAGCAGTTTATCGACAGGGGGAAACATTCAGTACTTC.

The chain recombines TRBV21-1 with TRBJ2-5; the D call of TRBD1 is as the table states it, not checked on the DNA. TRBV21-1 is given as a pseudogene. The CDR3 extends over 16 amino acids. In nucleotides, the CDR3 is TGTGCCAGCAGCGGTAAAGGGACAGGGAAGACGGAGACCCAGTACTTC. This sequence encodes CASSGKGTGKTETQYF.

The chain has TRBV4-3 and TRBJ2-7; the D is unclear. The V end was cut by 1 base, the J end by 3 bases, with 10 bases between. This CDR3 has 14 residues. Germline V gene data show CDR1 as LGHNA and CDR2 as YSLEER. CDR3 nucleotides: TGCGCCAGCAGCCAAGCCCGGTTTCTCTACGAGCAGTACTTC. It codes for CASSQARFLYEQYF.

The chain joins TRBV27 to TRBJ2-3; possibly TRBD2 for D (6 bases). The ends were cut back, 3 bases at V and 0 bases at J, with 10 bases in the middle. Germline loops: CDR1 MNHEY, CDR2 SMNVEV (reference sequence). The CDR3 runs 15 residues. Here the CDR3 DNA reads TGTGCCAGCAGTTTCATTAGCGGAAGCACAGATACGCAGTATTTT. Translation gives CASSFISGSTDTQYF.

The chain employs TRBV5-1 and TRBJ2-1, with TRBD2 matching over 8 bases. The CDR3 is made up of 15 amino acids. Trimming cost V 0 bases and J 7 bases; bases outside gene matches: 6. In germline, CDR1 is SGHRS, CDR2 YFSETQ. CDR3 region: CASSLGAGVGNEQFF. The CDR3 DNA reads as TGCGCCAGCAGCTTGGGAGCGGGAGTAGGTAATGAGCAGTTCTTC.

The gene calls are TRBV7-9 and TRBJ2-7, with D hard to call. Trimming removed 2 bases from V and 0 bases from J, with 17 bases in between. CDR1 and CDR2 (germline): SEHNR, FQNEAQ (reference sequence). The CDR3 runs to 17 residues. DNA for the CDR3: TGTGCCAGCAGCTTAATTCACGAAGGACGTAGCTCCTACGAGCAGTACTTC. This codes for CASSLIHEGRSSYEQYF.

V gene TRBV5-1 combines with J gene TRBJ2-7, with 11 bases aligning to TRBD2. Trimming cost V 0 bases and J 2 bases; bases outside gene matches: 1. The germline V gene has CDR1 SGHRS and CDR2 YFSETQ. The CDR3 extends over 15 amino acids. The CDR3 spells CASSLGLAGTYEQYF. CDR3 nucleotide sequence: TGCGCCAGCAGCTTGGGACTAGCGGGGACCTACGAGCAGTACTTC.

Here the CDR3 reads CASSFVGNSYEQYF. Written as DNA, the CDR3 is TGTGCCAGCAGCTTTGTCGGGAACTCCTACGAGCAGTACTTC. This rearrangement joins TRBV7-2 to TRBJ2-7, with TRBD2 as a possible D gene (5 bases). The CDR3 totals 14 residues. Germline CDR1 is SGHTA and CDR2 is FQGNSA. V gave up 3 bases and J gave up 0 bases, with 9 bases separating them.

Here the CDR3 DNA reads TGTGCCAGCAGCACAGGGCCGACAGGCCTCATAGTCGCGGAAGCTTTCTTT. It codes for CASSTGPTGLIVAEAFF. The genes are TRBV11-2 and TRBJ1-1; D might be TRBD1 (6 bases). The V gene's germline CDR1 is SGHAT and CDR2 FQNNGV. The CDR3 contains 17 residues. Trimming took 5 bases from V and 8 from J, leaving 27 bases between them.

The chain couples TRBV13 to TRBJ2-7, with D tentatively TRBD1 (6 bases). The V end lost 4 bases, the J end lost 4 bases, and 23 bases lay between the germline ends. Germline assignment: CDR1 PRHDT and CDR2 FYEKMQ (reference sequence). The CDR3 totals 17 residues. CDR3 DNA sequence: TGTGCCAGCAGCTCGTCAGCCGGGACCGAGGGGGTGTACGAGCAGTACTTC. Its protein product is CASSSSAGTEGVYEQYF.

This chain links TRBV10-2 with TRBJ2-5, with D maybe TRBD1 (5 bases). CDR3 length: 14 residues. Germline V gene lookup returns CDR1 WSHSY and CDR2 SAAADI. V lost 3 bases to trimming and J lost 5 bases, with 13 bases between them. CDR3 in amino acids: CASSDSGAWETQYF. DNA for the CDR3: TGCGCCAGCAGTGACAGTGGGGCTTGGGAGACCCAGTACTTC.

This chain links TRBV6-1 with TRBJ1-2; unclear D gene. CDR3 size: 16 residues. The ends were cut back, 3 bases at V and 4 bases at J, with 18 bases in the middle. Germline V gene lookup returns CDR1 MNHNS and CDR2 SASEGT. The CDR3 loop is CASSELRAAPSYGYTF. CDR3 DNA sequence: TGTGCCAGCAGTGAGTTGAGGGCGGCCCCGTCCTATGGCTACACCTTC.

The chain combines TRBV7-9 with TRBJ2-3; either TRBD1 or TRBD2 may fit D (5 bases each). The germline V gene encodes CDR1 SEHNR and CDR2 FQNEAQ (reference sequence). CDR3 length: 17 amino acids. Trimming shortened V by 0 bases and J by 3 bases, and 16 bases separated the two germline ends. CDR3 amino acids: CASSLAAGRRGTDTQYF. The CDR3 DNA reads TGTGCCAGCAGCTTAGCGGCAGGGAGAAGGGGAACAGATACGCAGTATTTT.

The chain employs TRBV21-1 and TRBJ1-5. TRBV21-1 is shown as a pseudogene. The CDR3 runs to 16 residues. CDR3 nucleotides: TGTGCCAGCAGCAAAGGGGGGGCCCTTGGGGATCAGCCCCAGCATTTT. This gives the protein CASSKGGALGDQPQHF.

The genes are TRBV27 and TRBJ2-3; the match to TRBD2 covers 8 bases. J lost 2 bases, V lost 4 bases, and 8 bases had no gene match. Germline V gene lookup returns CDR1 MNHEY and CDR2 SMNVEV (reference sequence). This CDR3 is 16 amino acids long. The DNA for the CDR3 is TGTGCCAGCAGTTCCTTTAGCGGGGACCACACAGATACGCAGTATTTT. This encodes CASSSFSGDHTDTQYF.

The chain joins TRBV28 to TRBJ2-1, with TRBD2 matching 8 bases. This CDR3 region has 17 residues. After removal of 2 bases from V and 2 bases from J, the junction contained 8 bases not matched to a gene. Germline V gene lookup returns CDR1 MDHEN and CDR2 SYDVKM. CDR3 amino acids: CASSLNPWRGAYNEQFF. CDR3 nucleotides: TGTGCCAGCAGTTTAAATCCTTGGCGGGGGGCCTACAATGAGCAGTTCTTC.

This chain links TRBV27 with TRBJ1-4, with D unresolved. CDR1 is MNHEY, CDR2 SMNVEV, per germline (reference sequence). This CDR3 has 14 residues. The V gene lost 4 bases and the J gene lost 5 bases, with 11 bases spanning the gap. CDR3 in amino acids: CASSSLALNEKLFF. The CDR3 DNA sequence: TGTGCCAGCAGTTCCCTGGCCCTGAATGAAAAACTGTTTTTT.

This chain joins TRBV10-3 and TRBJ1-5; TRBD1 might be the D (5 bases). CDR1 and CDR2 from the germline V gene are ENHRY and SYGVKD. Trimming removed 3 bases from V and 2 bases from J, with 8 bases in between. There are 14 residues in the CDR3. The CDR3 spells CAISDVGGNQPQHF. Here the CDR3 DNA reads TGTGCCATCAGTGATGTGGGGGGCAATCAGCCCCAGCATTTT.

The chain links TRBV2 to TRBJ2-4; 16 nucleotides align to TRBD2. The CDR3 loop spans 21 amino acids. Germline assignment: CDR1 SNHLY and CDR2 FYNNEI. The V and J ends lost 7 bases and 1 base, in that order; junction bases with no gene match: 16. The CDR3 is CASIGTGGTSGRARAKNIQYF. The CDR3 DNA follows: TGTGCCAGCATAGGGACAGGGGGGACTAGCGGGAGGGCTCGGGCCAAAAACATTCAGTACTTC.

V is TRBV27 and J is TRBJ2-6; D remains unclear. The CDR3 is made up of 19 amino acids. Germline V gives CDR1 MNHEY, CDR2 SMNVEV (reference sequence). The V gene lost 0 bases and the J gene lost 0 bases, with 15 bases spanning the gap. The CDR3 loop is CASSLSWQDELSGANVLTF. The CDR3, as DNA: TGTGCCAGCAGTTTATCGTGGCAGGACGAACTCTCTGGGGCCAACGTCCTGACTTTC.

V usage is TRBV5-1 and J usage is TRBJ2-7; 7 bases are shared with TRBD2. CDR1 SGHRS and CDR2 YFSETQ come from the germline V gene. This CDR3 is built from 17 residues. V shed 2 bases, J shed 0 bases, and the junction held 11 bases outside the gene matches. For the CDR3, the DNA is TGCGCCAGCAGCTTAGCATTTGGCGGGGGAAGCTCCTACGAGCAGTACTTC. The encoded protein is CASSLAFGGGSSYEQYF.

The rearrangement uses TRBV29-1 and TRBJ2-7; tentative D call: TRBD2 (5 bases). The CDR3 is made up of 13 amino acids. The germline CDR1 and CDR2 sequences are SQVTM and ANQGSEA. Trimming took 7 bases from V and 4 from J, leaving 17 bases between them. For the CDR3, the DNA is TGCAGCGGACTTGAGGGAGAGAGTTACGAGCAGTACTTC. This translates into CSGLEGESYEQYF.

The V and J genes are TRBV30 and TRBJ2-2; 7 bases line up with TRBD1. J gave up 4 bases and V 1 base, and 6 bases lay outside the gene matches. Per the germline V gene, CDR1 is GTSNPN and CDR2 is SVGIG (reference sequence). The CDR3 sequence is 15 residues long. The CDR3 spells CAWSGRQGTTGELFF. The CDR3 region has the DNA TGTGCCTGGAGTGGGAGACAGGGCACCACCGGGGAGCTGTTTTTT.

CDR3 coding DNA: TGTGCCAGCAGTTCCGGACTAGCGGAGGGGGGTTCCTACAATGAGCAGTTCTTC. Translated, it gives CASSSGLAEGGSYNEQFF. V and J are TRBV28 and TRBJ2-1, with 10 bases aligning to TRBD2. CDR1 and CDR2 from the germline V gene are MDHEN and SYDVKM. Losses at the gene ends were 4 bases for V and 1 base for J; bases not matched to a gene: 10. The CDR3 spans 18 residues. The complete variable domain, with remaining parts taken from reference TRBV28 and TRBJ2-1, reads DVKVTQSSRYLVKRTGEKVFLECVQDMDHENMFWYRQDPGLGLRLIYFSYDVKMKEKGDIPEGYSVSREKKERFSLILESASTNQTSMYLCASSSGLAEGGSYNEQFFGPGTRLTVL.

This rearrangement joins TRBV28 to TRBJ2-2, with 9 bases identical to TRBD2. V lost 2 bases, J lost 3 bases, and 1 base stayed unmatched. From germline, CDR1 is MDHEN and CDR2 SYDVKM. This CDR3 contains 15 residues. The CDR3 here is CASSLAGGDTGELFF. DNA for the CDR3: TGTGCCAGCAGTTTAGCGGGAGGGGACACCGGGGAGCTGTTTTTT.

This sequence joins TRBV30 and TRBJ2-2, with no clear D. V gave up 4 bases and J gave up 6 bases, with 9 bases separating them. The CDR3 totals 12 residues. Germline-derived CDR1 and CDR2 are GTSNPN and SVGIG (reference sequence). The CDR3 DNA sequence: TGTGCCTGGAACCCGGCGGCCGGGGAGCTGTTTTTT. It yields the protein CAWNPAAGELFF.

J is TRBJ2-7 and V is TRBV7-3, with a tentative D call TRBD2 (6 bases). V lost 2 bases and J 0 bases, leaving 14 bases between the germline ends. This CDR3 spans 16 amino acids. Germline V gene lookup returns CDR1 SGHTA and CDR2 FQGTGA. CDR3 bases: TGTGCCAGCAGCTTACAAGGGCGGGACCCCTCCTACGAGCAGTACTTC. Encoded protein: CASSLQGRDPSYEQYF.

This chain connects TRBV7-9 to TRBJ2-1; D is uncertain. Trimming pared 3 bases from V and 5 bases from J, leaving 8 bases between. The length of the CDR3 is 13 residues. The germline V gene has CDR1 SEHNR and CDR2 FQNEAQ (reference sequence). CDR3 sequence reads: CASSFPTNNEQFF. Written as DNA, the CDR3 is TGTGCCAGCAGCTTCCCCACAAACAATGAGCAGTTCTTC. The full variable domain, its missing parts supplied by reference TRBV7-9 and TRBJ2-1, is DTGVSQNPRHKITKRGQNVTFRCDPISEHNRLYWYRQTLGQGPEFLTYFQNEAQLEKSRLLSDRFSAERPKGSFSTLEIQRTEQGDSAMYLCASSFPTNNEQFFGPGTRLTVL.

The chain links TRBV7-3 to TRBJ2-7; 11 bases are shared with TRBD2. CDR1 and CDR2 (germline): SGHTA, FQGTGA. This CDR3 region has 14 residues. Trimming cost V 5 bases and J 6 bases; bases outside gene matches: 6. The CDR3 sequence: CASSLAGGASEQYF. The CDR3 DNA reads TGTGCCAGCAGCCTAGCGGGAGGAGCCTCCGAGCAGTACTTC.

This clone has a single count. The V call is TRBV5-8, the J call TRBJ2-3; TRBD1 might be the D (6 bases). Trimming took off 0 bases at V and 6 bases at J, with 11 bases between the two ends. Germline loops: CDR1 SGHTS, CDR2 YDEGEE. This CDR3 comprises 14 residues. CDR3 amino acids: CASSLGQGFDTQYF. The CDR3 DNA follows: TGTGCCAGCAGCTTGGGTCAGGGGTTCGATACGCAGTATTTT. The variable domain in full, completed from reference TRBV5-8 and TRBJ2-3, reads EAGVTQSPTHLIKTRGQQATLRCSPISGHTSVYWYQQALGLGLQFLLWYDEGEERNRGNFPPRFSGRQFPNYSSELNVNALELEDSALYLCASSLGQGFDTQYFGPGTRLTVL.